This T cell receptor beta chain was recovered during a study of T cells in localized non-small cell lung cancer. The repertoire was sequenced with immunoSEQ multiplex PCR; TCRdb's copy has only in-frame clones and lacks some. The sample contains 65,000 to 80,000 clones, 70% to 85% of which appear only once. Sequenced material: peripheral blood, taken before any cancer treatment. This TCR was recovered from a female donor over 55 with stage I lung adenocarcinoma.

The CDR3 DNA is TGTGCCAGCAGCTCGCAGGAGAGCTCTGGGGCCAACGTCCTGACTTTC. Residues: CASSSQESSGANVLTF. The chain uses TRBV7-2 and TRBJ2-6; no firm D call. Germline CDR1 is SGHTA and CDR2 is FQGNSA. CDR3 length: 16 amino acids. The V end was cut by 4 bases, the J end by 0 bases, with 10 bases between.